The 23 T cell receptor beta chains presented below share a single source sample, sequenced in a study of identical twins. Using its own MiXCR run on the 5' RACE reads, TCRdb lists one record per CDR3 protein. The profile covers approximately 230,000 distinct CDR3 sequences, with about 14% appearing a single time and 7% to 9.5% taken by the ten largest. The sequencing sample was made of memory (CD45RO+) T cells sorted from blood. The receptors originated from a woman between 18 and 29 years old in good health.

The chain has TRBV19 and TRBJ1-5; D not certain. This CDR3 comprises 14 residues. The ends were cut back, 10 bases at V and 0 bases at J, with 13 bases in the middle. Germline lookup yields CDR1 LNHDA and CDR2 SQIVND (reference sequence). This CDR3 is CATSEGGSNQPQHF. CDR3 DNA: TGTGCCACCAGCGAAGGCGGTAGCAATCAGCCCCAGCATTTT.

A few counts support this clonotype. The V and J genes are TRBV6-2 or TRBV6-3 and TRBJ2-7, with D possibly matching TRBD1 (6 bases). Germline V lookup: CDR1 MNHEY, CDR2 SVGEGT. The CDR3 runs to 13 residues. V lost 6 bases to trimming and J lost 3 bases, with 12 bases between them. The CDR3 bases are TGTGCCAGCAGGACCACAGGGCACTACGAGCAGTACTTC. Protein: CASRTTGHYEQYF.

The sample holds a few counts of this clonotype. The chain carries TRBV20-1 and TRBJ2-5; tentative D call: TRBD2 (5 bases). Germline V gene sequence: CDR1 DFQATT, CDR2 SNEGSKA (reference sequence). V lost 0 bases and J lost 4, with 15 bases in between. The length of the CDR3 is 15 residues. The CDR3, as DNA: TGCAGTGCTAGAGATCCTCAGAGGACTGGAGAGACCCAGTACTTC. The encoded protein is CSARDPQRTGETQYF.

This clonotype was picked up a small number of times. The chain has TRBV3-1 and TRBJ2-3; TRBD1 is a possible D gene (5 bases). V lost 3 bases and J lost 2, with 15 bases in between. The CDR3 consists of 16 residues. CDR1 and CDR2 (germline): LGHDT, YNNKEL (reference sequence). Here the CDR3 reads CASSHQQGGHTDTQYF. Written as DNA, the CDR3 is TGTGCCAGCAGCCATCAGCAGGGCGGACACACAGATACGCAGTATTTT.

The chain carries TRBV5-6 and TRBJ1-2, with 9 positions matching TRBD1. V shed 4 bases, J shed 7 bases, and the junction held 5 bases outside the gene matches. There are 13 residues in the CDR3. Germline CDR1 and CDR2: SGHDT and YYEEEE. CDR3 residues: CASSPTGGFGYTF. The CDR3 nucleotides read TGTGCCAGCAGCCCAACAGGGGGCTTTGGCTACACCTTC.

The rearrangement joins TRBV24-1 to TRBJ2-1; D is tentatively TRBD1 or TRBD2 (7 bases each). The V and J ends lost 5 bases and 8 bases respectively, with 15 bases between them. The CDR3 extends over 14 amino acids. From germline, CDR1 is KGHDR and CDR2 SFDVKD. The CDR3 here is CATSAGGAAYEQFF. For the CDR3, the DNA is TGTGCCACCAGTGCAGGGGGGGCGGCGTATGAGCAGTTCTTC.

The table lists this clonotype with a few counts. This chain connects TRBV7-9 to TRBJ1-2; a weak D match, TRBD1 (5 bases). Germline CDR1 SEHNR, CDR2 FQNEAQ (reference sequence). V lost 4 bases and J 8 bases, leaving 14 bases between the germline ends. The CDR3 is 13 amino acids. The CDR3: CASSSNRNGGYTF. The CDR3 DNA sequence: TGTGCCAGCAGCTCCAACAGGAACGGCGGCTACACCTTC.

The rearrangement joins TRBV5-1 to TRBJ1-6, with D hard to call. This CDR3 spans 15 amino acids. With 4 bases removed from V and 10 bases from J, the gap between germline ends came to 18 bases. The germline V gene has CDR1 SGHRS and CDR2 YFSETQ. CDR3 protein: CASSLGPKGNSPLHF. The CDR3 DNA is TGCGCCAGCAGCCTAGGCCCCAAAGGGAACTCACCCCTCCACTTT. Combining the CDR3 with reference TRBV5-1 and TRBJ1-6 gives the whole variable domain KAGVTQTPRYLIKTRGQQVTLSCSPISGHRSVSWYQQTPGQGLQFLFEYFSETQRNKGNFPGRFSGRQFSNSRSEMNVSTLELGDSALYLCASSLGPKGNSPLHFGNGTRLTVT.

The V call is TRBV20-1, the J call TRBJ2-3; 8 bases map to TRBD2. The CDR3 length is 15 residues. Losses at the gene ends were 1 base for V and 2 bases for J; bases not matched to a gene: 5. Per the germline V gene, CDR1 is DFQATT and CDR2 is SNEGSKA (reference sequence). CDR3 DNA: TGCAGTGCTAGAGGGCTAGCGGGCCACACAGATACGCAGTATTTT. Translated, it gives CSARGLAGHTDTQYF.

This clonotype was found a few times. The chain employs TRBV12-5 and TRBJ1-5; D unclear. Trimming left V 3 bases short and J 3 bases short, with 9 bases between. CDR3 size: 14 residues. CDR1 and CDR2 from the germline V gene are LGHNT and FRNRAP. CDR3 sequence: CASGFYSNNQPQHF. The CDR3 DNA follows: TGTGCTAGTGGTTTTTACTCTAACAATCAGCCCCAGCATTTT.

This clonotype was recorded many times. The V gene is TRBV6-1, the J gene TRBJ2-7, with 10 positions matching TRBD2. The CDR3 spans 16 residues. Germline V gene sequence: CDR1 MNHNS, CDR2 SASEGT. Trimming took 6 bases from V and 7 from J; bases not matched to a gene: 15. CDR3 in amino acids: CASSQTESGGAREQYF. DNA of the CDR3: TGTGCCAGCAGCCAGACCGAGAGCGGGGGGGCTCGGGAGCAGTACTTC.

In nucleotides, the CDR3 is TGCGCCAGCAGCCAAGATAGGGTAGCGGGAGAGGAGACCCAGTACTTC. The encoded protein is CASSQDRVAGEETQYF. The J gene is TRBJ2-5, the V gene TRBV4-3, with 9 nucleotides matching TRBD2. V was pared by 0 bases and J by 5 bases, with 7 bases of the junction left unmatched. The CDR3 has 16 residues. Germline-derived CDR1 and CDR2 are LGHNA and YSLEER.

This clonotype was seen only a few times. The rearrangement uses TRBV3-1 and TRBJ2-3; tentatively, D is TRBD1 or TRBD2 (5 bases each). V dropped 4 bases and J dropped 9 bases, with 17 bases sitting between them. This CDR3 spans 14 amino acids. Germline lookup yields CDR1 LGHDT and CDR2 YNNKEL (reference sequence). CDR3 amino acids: CASSPGTEKVTQYF. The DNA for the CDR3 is TGTGCCAGCAGCCCTGGGACGGAGAAGGTCACGCAGTATTTT.

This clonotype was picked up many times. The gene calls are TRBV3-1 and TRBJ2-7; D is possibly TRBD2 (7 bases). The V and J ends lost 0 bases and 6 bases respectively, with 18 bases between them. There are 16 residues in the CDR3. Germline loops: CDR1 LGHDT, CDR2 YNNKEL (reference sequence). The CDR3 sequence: CASSQEIGGGAVEQYF. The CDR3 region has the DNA TGTGCCAGCAGCCAAGAAATAGGAGGGGGGGCCGTCGAGCAGTACTTC.

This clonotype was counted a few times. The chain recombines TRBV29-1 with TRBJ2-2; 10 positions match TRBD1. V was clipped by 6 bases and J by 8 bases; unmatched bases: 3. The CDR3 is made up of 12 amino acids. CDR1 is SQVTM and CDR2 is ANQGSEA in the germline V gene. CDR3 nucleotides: TGCAGCGTGACAGGGGGCAGAGGGGAGCTGTTTTTT. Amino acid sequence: CSVTGGRGELFF.

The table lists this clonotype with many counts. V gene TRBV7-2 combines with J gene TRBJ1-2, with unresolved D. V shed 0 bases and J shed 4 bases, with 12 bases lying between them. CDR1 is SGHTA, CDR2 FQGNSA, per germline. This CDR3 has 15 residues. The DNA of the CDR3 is TGTGCCAGCAGCTTAGCCTTAGGCAGCCCCTATGGCTACACCTTC. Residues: CASSLALGSPYGYTF.

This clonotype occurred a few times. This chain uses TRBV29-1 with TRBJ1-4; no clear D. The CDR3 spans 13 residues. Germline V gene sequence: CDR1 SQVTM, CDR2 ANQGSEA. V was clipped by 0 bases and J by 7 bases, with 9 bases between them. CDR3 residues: CSVEDRLTEKLFF. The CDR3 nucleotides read TGCAGCGTTGAAGATCGGCTTACTGAAAAACTGTTTTTT.

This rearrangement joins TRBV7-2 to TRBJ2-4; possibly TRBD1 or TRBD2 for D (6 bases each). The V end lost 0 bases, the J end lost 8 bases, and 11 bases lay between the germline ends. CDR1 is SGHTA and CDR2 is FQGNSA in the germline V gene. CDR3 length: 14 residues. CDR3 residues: CASSLARRGYIQYF. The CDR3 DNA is TGTGCCAGCAGCTTAGCACGGAGGGGGTACATTCAGTACTTC.

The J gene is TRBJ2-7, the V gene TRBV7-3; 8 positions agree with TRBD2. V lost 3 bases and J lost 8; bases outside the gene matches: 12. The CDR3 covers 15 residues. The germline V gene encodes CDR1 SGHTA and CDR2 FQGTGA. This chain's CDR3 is CASSLSGGALQQQYF. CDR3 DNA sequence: TGTGCCAGCAGCTTGTCGGGAGGGGCTCTGCAGCAGCAGTACTTC. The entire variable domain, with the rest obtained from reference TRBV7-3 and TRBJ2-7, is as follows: GAGVSQTPSNKVTEKGKYVELRCDPISGHTALYWYRQSLGQGPEFLIYFQGTGAADDSGLPNDRFFAVRPEGSVSTLKIQRTERGDSAVYLCASSLSGGALQQQYFGPGTRLTVT.

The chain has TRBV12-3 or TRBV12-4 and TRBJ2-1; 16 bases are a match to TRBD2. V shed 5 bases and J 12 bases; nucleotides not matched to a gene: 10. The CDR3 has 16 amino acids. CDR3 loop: CASSPQGTSGRGGQFF. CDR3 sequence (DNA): TGTGCCAGCAGTCCCCAAGGGACTAGCGGGAGGGGTGGGCAGTTCTTC.

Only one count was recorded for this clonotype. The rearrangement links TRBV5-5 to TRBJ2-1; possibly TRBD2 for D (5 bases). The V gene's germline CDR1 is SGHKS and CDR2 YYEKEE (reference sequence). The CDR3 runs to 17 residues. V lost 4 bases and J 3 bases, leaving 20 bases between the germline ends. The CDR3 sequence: CASSPGFLGGLYNEQFF. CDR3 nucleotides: TGTGCCAGCAGCCCCGGGTTCCTCGGAGGCCTCTACAATGAGCAGTTCTTC.

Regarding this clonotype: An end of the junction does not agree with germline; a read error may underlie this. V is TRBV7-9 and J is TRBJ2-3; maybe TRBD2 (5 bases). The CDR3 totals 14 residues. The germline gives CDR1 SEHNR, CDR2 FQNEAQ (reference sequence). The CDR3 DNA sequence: TGTGCCAGCAGCCTAGCCTGGGTGACAGATACGCAGTATTTT. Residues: CASSLAWVTDTQYF.

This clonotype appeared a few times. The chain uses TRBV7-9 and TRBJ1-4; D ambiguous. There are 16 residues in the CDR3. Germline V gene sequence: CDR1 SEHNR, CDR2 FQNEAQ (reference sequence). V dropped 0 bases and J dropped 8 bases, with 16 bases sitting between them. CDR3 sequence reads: CASSLAASMGPEKLFF. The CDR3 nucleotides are TGTGCCAGCAGCTTAGCCGCGTCAATGGGTCCGGAAAAACTGTTTTTT.